This passage covers 15 T cell receptor beta chains from one sample sequenced in a study of shared clonotypes between healthy human individuals. The method was immunoSEQ multiplex PCR; TCRdb's version includes in-frame clones alone and lacks a portion of them. The sample lists hundreds of thousands of clones, about three quarters seen once, with around 2% in the top ten. Sequencing was carried out using memory CD4+ T cells sorted from blood. Described subset: CD45RA-negative fraction. Source of these receptors: a woman aged 25 to 39 in good health.

The CDR3 DNA reads TGCGCCAGCAGTCAATCCAAGGAGGACAGGGGTTGTAATGAGCAGTTCTTC. It yields the protein CASSQSKEDRGCNEQFF. The rearrangement links TRBV23-1 to TRBJ2-1; the match to TRBD1 covers 9 bases. TRBV23-1 is an ORF, and what it does is uncertain. V was clipped by 0 bases and J by 7 bases; unmatched bases: 10. The CDR3 length is 17 residues.

The chain has TRBV5-5 and TRBJ2-1; D tentatively fits TRBD1 or TRBD2 (6 bases each). This CDR3 spans 17 amino acids. Germline CDR1 and CDR2: SGHKS and YYEKEE (reference sequence). Trimming removed 0 bases at V and 7 bases at J, with 20 bases between. The DNA of the CDR3 is TGTGCCAGCAGCTTGGGGGGGCGTCTAGCGATAGGGAATGAGCAGTTCTTC. This sequence encodes CASSLGGRLAIGNEQFF.

As to this clone: The sample has other DNA sequences that encode this CDR3 too. The gene calls are TRBV5-1 and TRBJ2-3, with TRBD1 as a possible D gene (5 bases). Germline lookup yields CDR1 SGHRS and CDR2 YFSETQ. This CDR3 contains 16 residues. V was cut by 2 bases and J by 0 bases, with 13 bases left in between. The CDR3 here is CASSLGQGASTDTQYF. DNA for the CDR3: TGCGCCAGCAGCTTAGGTCAAGGGGCTAGCACAGATACGCAGTATTTT. The entire variable domain, with the rest obtained from reference TRBV5-1 and TRBJ2-3, is as follows: KAGVTQTPRYLIKTRGQQVTLSCSPISGHRSVSWYQQTPGQGLQFLFEYFSETQRNKGNFPGRFSGRQFSNSRSEMNVSTLELGDSALYLCASSLGQGASTDTQYFGPGTRLTVL.

The chain carries TRBV6-1 and TRBJ2-5; TRBD2 agrees at 7 bases. Per the germline V gene, CDR1 is MNHNS and CDR2 is SASEGT. The CDR3 has 15 amino acids. The V gene end was trimmed by 6 bases and the J gene end by 3 bases; junction bases not matched to a gene: 10. The CDR3 is CASRTTGTTKETQYF. CDR3 sequence (DNA): TGTGCCAGCAGAACAACTGGGACTACCAAAGAGACCCAGTACTTC.

The chain combines TRBV25-1 with TRBJ2-3, with no clear D. The germline V gene has CDR1 MGHDK and CDR2 SYGVNS. The CDR3 runs 14 residues. V lost 2 bases, J lost 4 bases, and 10 bases lay in between. In DNA, the CDR3 is TGTGCCAGCAGTGAACCGACCTTAGCAGATACGCAGTATTTT. Translated, it gives CASSEPTLADTQYF.

This clone was counted a single time. The gene calls are TRBV19 and TRBJ2-7; 7 positions match TRBD1. Germline-derived CDR1 and CDR2 are LNHDA and SQIVND (reference sequence). The CDR3 sequence is 14 residues long. J was trimmed by 2 bases and V by 7 bases; bases with no gene match: 8. The CDR3 loop reads CASMSRTGAYEQYF. The CDR3 DNA reads as TGTGCCAGTATGTCCAGGACAGGAGCCTACGAGCAGTACTTC.

V usage is TRBV27 and J usage is TRBJ2-1, with TRBD2 matching 9 bases. After removal of 6 bases from V and 2 bases from J, the junction contained 2 bases not matched to a gene. The germline gives CDR1 MNHEY, CDR2 SMNVEV (reference sequence). The CDR3 length is 14 residues. The CDR3: CASRAGGPYNEQFF. Here the CDR3 DNA reads TGTGCCAGCAGGGCGGGAGGGCCCTACAATGAGCAGTTCTTC.

This sequence joins TRBV15 and TRBJ1-2, with TRBD1 identical over 10 bases. V trimming: 8 bases; J trimming: 7 bases; junction bases outside the gene matches: 10. The CDR3 is made up of 14 amino acids. In germline, CDR1 is LNHNV, CDR2 YYDKDF (reference sequence). The CDR3 here is CATARRDRGSGYTF. The CDR3 DNA reads as TGTGCCACCGCGAGAAGGGACAGGGGCTCTGGCTACACCTTC.

This clone occurred once. CDR3 DNA sequence: TGTGCCAGCAGTTTGAAGGGGGCGTTTGGCTACACCTTC. This translates into CASSLKGAFGYTF. The chain carries TRBV27 and TRBJ1-2; 7 bases align to TRBD1. Germline trimming cut 3 bases from V and 7 bases from J; bases unmatched to any gene: 5. The germline CDR1 and CDR2 sequences are MNHEY and SMNVEV (reference sequence). This CDR3 contains 13 residues.

In nucleotides, the CDR3 is TGTGCCATCACCCCCGCGGCCGACTACGAGCAGTACTTC. It translates to CAITPAADYEQYF. The gene calls are TRBV10-3 and TRBJ2-7, with D unclear. The CDR3 runs to 13 residues. Trimming removed 7 bases from V and 3 bases from J, with 13 bases in between. From germline, CDR1 is ENHRY and CDR2 SYGVKD.

The J gene is TRBJ1-1, the V gene TRBV5-1, with TRBD1 matching 8 bases. V was clipped by 4 bases and J by 4 bases; unmatched bases: 3. Germline assignment: CDR1 SGHRS and CDR2 YFSETQ. This CDR3 is 13 amino acids long. CDR3 nucleotides: TGCGCCAGCAGCATGGACAGGGTCACTGAAGCTTTCTTT. This translates into CASSMDRVTEAFF.

This clone occurred a few times. The CDR3 loop reads CASKSTSGRTDTQYF. CDR3 coding DNA: TGTGCCAGCAAGTCGACTAGCGGGAGAACAGATACGCAGTATTTT. V is TRBV28 and J is TRBJ2-3; 12 positions match TRBD2. J was trimmed by 3 bases and V by 7 bases; bases with no gene match: 5. This CDR3 has 15 amino acids. Germline lookup yields CDR1 MDHEN and CDR2 SYDVKM.

The chain joins TRBV7-2 to TRBJ1-5, with D uncertain. The germline V gene has CDR1 SGHTA and CDR2 FQGNSA. The V and J ends lost 3 bases and 0 bases respectively, with 3 bases between them. The CDR3 consists of 13 residues. The CDR3 region is CASSFISNQPQHF. The DNA of the CDR3 is TGTGCCAGCAGCTTTATTAGCAATCAGCCCCAGCATTTT.

The rearrangement joins TRBV11-2 to TRBJ2-6; D remains unclear. The V end was cut by 5 bases, the J end by 5 bases, with 19 bases between. Germline CDR1 and CDR2: SGHAT and FQNNGV. CDR3 length: 17 residues. The CDR3 DNA follows: TGTGCCAGCAGCAATAAACAGCAACAAAGTCGGGCCAACGTCCTGACTTTC. Translating gives CASSNKQQQSRANVLTF.

V and J are TRBV28 and TRBJ2-7; TRBD2 is a possible D gene (6 bases). V lost 9 bases and J 0 bases, leaving 15 bases between the germline ends. This CDR3 has 14 amino acids. Germline V gene sequence: CDR1 MDHEN, CDR2 SYDVKM. Here the CDR3 reads CASYSGQASYEQYF. The DNA of the CDR3 is TGTGCCAGTTATAGCGGCCAGGCCTCCTACGAGCAGTACTTC.